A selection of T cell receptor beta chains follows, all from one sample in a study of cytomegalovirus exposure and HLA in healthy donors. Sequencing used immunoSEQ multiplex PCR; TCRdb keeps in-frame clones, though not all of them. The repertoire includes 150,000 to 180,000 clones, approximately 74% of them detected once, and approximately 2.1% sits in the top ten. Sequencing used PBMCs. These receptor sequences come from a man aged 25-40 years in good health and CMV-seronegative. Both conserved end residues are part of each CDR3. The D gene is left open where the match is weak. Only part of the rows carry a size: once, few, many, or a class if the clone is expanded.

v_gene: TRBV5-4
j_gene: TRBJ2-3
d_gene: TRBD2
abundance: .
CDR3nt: TGTGCCAGCAGCTTGGCCAGCGGGGGGGCCGGGGATACGCAGTATTTT
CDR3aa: CASSLASGGAGDTQYF

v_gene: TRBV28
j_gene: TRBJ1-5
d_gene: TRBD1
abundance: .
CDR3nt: TGTGCCAGCAGGCGACAGGGGGGTAGCAATCAGCCCCAGCATTTT
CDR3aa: CASRRQGGSNQPQHF

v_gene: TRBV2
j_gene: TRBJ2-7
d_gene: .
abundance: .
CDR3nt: TGTGCCAGCAGTGATAGGAGCGAGCAGTACTTC
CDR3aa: CASSDRSEQYF

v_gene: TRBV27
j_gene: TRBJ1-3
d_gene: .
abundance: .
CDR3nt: TGTGCCAGCCTCAGGTCCATCGGAAACACCATATATTTT
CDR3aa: CASLRSIGNTIYF

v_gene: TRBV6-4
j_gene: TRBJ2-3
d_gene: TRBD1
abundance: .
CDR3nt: TGTGCCAGCAGTGTGACAGGGGCAGATACGCAGTATTTT
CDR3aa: CASSVTGADTQYF

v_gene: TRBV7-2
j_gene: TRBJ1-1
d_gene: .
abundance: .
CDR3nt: TGTGCCAGCAGCCCCCGAGAGGGGAGGGCTTTCTTT
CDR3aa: CASSPREGRAFF

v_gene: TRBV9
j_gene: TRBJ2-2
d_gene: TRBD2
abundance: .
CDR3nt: TGTGCCAGCAGCGTATCGCGTATAGCGGGGGGGAACACCGGGGAGCTGTTTTTT
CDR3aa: CASSVSRIAGGNTGELFF

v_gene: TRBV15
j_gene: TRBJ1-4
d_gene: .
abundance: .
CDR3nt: TGTGCCACCAGCAGAGATCCCGGCGCAGGGGCAAATGAAAAACTGTTTTTT
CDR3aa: CATSRDPGAGANEKLFF

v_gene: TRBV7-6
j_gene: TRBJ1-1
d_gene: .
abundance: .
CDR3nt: TGTGCCAGCAGCTTAAGTGGAGGGAACACTGAAGCTTTCTTT
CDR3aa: CASSLSGGNTEAFF

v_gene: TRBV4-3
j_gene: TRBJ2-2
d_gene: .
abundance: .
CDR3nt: TGCGCCAGCAGCCAACCCGACACCGGGGAGCTGTTTTTT
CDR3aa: CASSQPDTGELFF

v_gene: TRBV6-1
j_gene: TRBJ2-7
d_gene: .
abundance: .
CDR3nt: TGTGCCAGCTTCGGGTCTAGGTACGAGCAGTACTTC
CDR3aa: CASFGSRYEQYF

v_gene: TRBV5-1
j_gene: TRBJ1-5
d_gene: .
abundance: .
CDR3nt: TGCGCCAGCAGCTTGGAGGGGCACGGCAATCAGCCCCAGCATTTT
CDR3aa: CASSLEGHGNQPQHF

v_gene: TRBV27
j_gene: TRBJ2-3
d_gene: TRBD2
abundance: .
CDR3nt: TGTGCCAGCAGTTCCGGGACTAGCGGGGGGGATACGCAGTATTTT
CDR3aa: CASSSGTSGGDTQYF

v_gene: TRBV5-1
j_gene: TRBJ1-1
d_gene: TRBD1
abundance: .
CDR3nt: TGCGCCAGCAGCTTGGTAGGGACAGGGGACTCTGCTTTCTTT
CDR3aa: CASSLVGTGDSAFF

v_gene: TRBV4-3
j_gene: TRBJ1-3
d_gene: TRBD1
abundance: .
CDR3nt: TGCGCCAGCAGCCAAGAAAGGACAGGGGGAAACACCATATATTTT
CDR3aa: CASSQERTGGNTIYF

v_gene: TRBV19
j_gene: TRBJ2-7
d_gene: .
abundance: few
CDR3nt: TGTGCCAGTAGTATGAATCCGAACATCGGAGGGTACGAGCAGTACTTC
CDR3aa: CASSMNPNIGGYEQYF

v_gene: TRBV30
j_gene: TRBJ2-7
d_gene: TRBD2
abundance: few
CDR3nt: TGTGCCTGGAGTTCGGCTAGCGGAGCCTACGAGCAGTACTTC
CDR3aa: CAWSSASGAYEQYF

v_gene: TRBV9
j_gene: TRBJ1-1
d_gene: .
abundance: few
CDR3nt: TGTGCCAGCAGCGTAGACGCCAAATACGGCACTGAAGCTTTCTTT
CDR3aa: CASSVDAKYGTEAFF

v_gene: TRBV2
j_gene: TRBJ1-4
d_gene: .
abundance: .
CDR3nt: TGTGCCAGCAGTGAAGGGAGGGGATCTAATGAAAAACTGTTTTTT
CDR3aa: CASSEGRGSNEKLFF

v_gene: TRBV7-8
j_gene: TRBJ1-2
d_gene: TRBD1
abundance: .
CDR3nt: TGTGCCAGCAGCCCAATTAGTGTCAGGGGGACCCACTATGGCTACACCTTC
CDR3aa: CASSPISVRGTHYGYTF

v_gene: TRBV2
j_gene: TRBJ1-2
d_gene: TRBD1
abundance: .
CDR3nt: TGTGCCAGCAGTGAGGACAGGGTTAACTATGGCTACACCTTC
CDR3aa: CASSEDRVNYGYTF

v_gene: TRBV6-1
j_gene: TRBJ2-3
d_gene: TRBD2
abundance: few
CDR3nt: TGTGCCAGCAGTTTCAAGCGGGGGGCGGGAGATACGCAGTATTTT
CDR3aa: CASSFKRGAGDTQYF

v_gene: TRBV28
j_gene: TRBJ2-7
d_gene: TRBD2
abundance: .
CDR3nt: TGTGCCAGCAGTGGGACTACGGGGCAGTACTTC
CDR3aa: CASSGTTGQYF

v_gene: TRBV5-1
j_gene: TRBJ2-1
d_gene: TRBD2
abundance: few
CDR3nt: TGCGCCAGCACCTTGAGTAGCGGGGTTACCAATGAGCAGTTCTTC
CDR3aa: CASTLSSGVTNEQFF

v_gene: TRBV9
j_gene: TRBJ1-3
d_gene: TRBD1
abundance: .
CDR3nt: TGTGCCAGCAGCATCGACAGGGGGCCAATGTCTGGAAACACCATATATTTT
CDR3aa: CASSIDRGPMSGNTIYF

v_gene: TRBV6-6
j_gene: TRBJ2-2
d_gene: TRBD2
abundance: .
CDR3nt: TGTGCCATCGGGACTAGCGGCGGCTCCGGGGAGCTGTTTTTT
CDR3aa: CAIGTSGGSGELFF

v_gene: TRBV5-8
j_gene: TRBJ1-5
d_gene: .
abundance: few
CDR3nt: TGTGCCAGCAGCTCAGGGGCCTTCAATCAGCCCCAGCATTTT
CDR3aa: CASSSGAFNQPQHF

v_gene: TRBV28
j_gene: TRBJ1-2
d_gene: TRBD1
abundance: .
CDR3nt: TGTGCCAGCAGTTTATCCCCGACAGGGCTGGATGGCTACACCTTC
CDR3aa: CASSLSPTGLDGYTF

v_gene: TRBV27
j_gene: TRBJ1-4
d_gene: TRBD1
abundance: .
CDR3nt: TGTGCCAGCAGCCCGACAGGGATGAATGAAAAACTGTTTTTT
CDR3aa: CASSPTGMNEKLFF

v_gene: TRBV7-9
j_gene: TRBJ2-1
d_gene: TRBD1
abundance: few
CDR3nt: TGTGCCAGCAGCTCGTACAGGGGGCATAAAGGCAATGAGCAGTTCTTC
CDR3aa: CASSSYRGHKGNEQFF

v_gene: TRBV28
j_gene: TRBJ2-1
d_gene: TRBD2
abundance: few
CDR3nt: TGTGCCAGCAGGGCCAGCGGGATCTACAATGAGCAGTTCTTC
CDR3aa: CASRASGIYNEQFF

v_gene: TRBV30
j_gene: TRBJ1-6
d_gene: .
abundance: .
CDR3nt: TGTGCCTGGAATCGTGCAGCGCCATCACCCCTCCACTTT
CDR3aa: CAWNRAAPSPLHF

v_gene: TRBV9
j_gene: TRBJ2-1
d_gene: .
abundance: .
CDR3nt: TGTGCCAGCAGCGTAGGAGGGGGCTCCTACAATGAGCAGTTCTTC
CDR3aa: CASSVGGGSYNEQFF

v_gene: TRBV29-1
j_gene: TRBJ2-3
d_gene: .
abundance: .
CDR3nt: TGCAGCGTTTGGTTAGGAGCAGATACGCAGTATTTT
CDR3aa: CSVWLGADTQYF

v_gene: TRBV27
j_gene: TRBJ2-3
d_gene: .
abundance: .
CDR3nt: TGTGCCAGCAGTTTACGAGGAGGCTTCACGGTAGATACGCAGTATTTT
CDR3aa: CASSLRGGFTVDTQYF

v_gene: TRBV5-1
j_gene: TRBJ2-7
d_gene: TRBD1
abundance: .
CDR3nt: TGCGCCAGCAGCTTGGGTGACAGGGCCTACGAGCAGTACTTC
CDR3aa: CASSLGDRAYEQYF

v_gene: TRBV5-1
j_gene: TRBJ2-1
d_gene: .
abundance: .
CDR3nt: TGCGCCAGCAGATCCCCCACAGGCCACAATGAGCAGTTCTTC
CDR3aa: CASRSPTGHNEQFF

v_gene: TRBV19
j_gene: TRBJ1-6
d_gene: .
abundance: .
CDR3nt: TGTGCCAGTAGCGCGAAGGGAGATTCACCCCTCCACTTT
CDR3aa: CASSAKGDSPLHF

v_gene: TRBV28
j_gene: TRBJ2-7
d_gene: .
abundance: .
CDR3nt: TGTGCCAGCAGACCCGGGACACCCTACGAGCAGTACTTC
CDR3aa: CASRPGTPYEQYF

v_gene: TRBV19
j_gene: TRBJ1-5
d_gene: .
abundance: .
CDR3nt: TGTGCCAGTACCTCTAACGCAGGGAACAATCAGCCCCAGCATTTT
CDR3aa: CASTSNAGNNQPQHF

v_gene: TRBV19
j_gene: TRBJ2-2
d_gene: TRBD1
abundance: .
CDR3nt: TGTGCCAGTAGTATCGGACAGGGGGCCGGGGAGCTGTTTTTT
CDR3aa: CASSIGQGAGELFF

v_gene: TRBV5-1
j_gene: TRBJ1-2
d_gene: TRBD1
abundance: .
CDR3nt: TGCGCCAGCAGCTCGACAGGGTTCTATGGCTACACCTTC
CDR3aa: CASSSTGFYGYTF

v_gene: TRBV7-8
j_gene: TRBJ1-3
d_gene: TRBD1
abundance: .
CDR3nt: TGTGCCAGCAGTCCCCACAGGGACAGGGAACTCTCTGGAAACACCATATATTTT
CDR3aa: CASSPHRDRELSGNTIYF

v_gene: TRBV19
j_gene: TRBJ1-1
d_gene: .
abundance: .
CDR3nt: TGTGCCAGTAGCTACGGGGTAAACACTGAAGCTTTCTTT
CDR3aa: CASSYGVNTEAFF

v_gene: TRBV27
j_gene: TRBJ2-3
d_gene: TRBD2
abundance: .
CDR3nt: TGTGCCAGCAGGGGACTAGCGGGGAACACAGATACGCAGTATTTT
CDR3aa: CASRGLAGNTDTQYF

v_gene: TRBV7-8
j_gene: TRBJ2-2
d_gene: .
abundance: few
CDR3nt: TGTGCCAGCAGCGAAACAAGGGCTTGGGGAGTCACCGGGGAGCTGTTTTTT
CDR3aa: CASSETRAWGVTGELFF

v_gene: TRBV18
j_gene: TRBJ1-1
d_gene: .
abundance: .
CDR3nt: TGTGCCAGCTCACCACGCGGGGGAGGAAACACTGAAGCTTTCTTT
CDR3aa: CASSPRGGGNTEAFF

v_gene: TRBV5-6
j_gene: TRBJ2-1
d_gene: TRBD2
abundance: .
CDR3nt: TGTGCCAGCAGCTCCCTATCACGGACTAGCGGGGGCTCGGATGAGCAGTTCTTC
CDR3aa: CASSSLSRTSGGSDEQFF

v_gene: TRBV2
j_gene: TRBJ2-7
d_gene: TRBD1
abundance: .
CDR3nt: TGTGCCAGCAGTTCGGGACAGGGCTACGAGCAGTACTTC
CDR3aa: CASSSGQGYEQYF

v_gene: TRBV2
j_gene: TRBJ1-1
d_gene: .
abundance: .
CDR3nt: TGTGCCAGCAGTGCACAGGGCGTGAGAACTGAAGCTTTCTTT
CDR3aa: CASSAQGVRTEAFF

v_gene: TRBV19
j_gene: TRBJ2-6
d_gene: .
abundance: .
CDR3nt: TGTGCCAGTAGTTACTCTGGGGCCAACGTCCTGACTTTC
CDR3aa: CASSYSGANVLTF